The 2 T cell receptor beta chains presented below share a single source sample, sequenced in a study of blood T cell repertoires in COVID-19 (dated by TCRdb to the early 2020s). The library was obtained by the immunoSEQ multiplex PCR assay. TCRdb retrieved this table from immuneACCESS and kept in-frame rearrangements only. Not all clones are present; in checked studies, unresolved V genes account for under half, and no reason is known for the remainder. This sample gives some 240,000 clones in total; around 85% of them show up just once. The ten most abundant clones make up less than 4% of the sample. Sequenced: PBMCs or T cells enriched from blood (not recorded which). All receptors derive from a woman between 35 and 50 years old with acute COVID-19.

This chain uses TRBV13 with TRBJ2-7, with a weak D call TRBD1 (5 bases). Germline CDR1 and CDR2: PRHDT and FYEKMQ (reference sequence). Between the trimmed V and J ends, which lost 2 bases and 0 bases, there was a span of 11 bases. CDR3 size: 15 residues. The DNA of the CDR3 is TGTGCCAGCAGCTTACGTGGGGCAGGCTCCTACGAGCAGTACTTC. Amino acid sequence: CASSLRGAGSYEQYF.

This chain links TRBV5-8 with TRBJ1-2; D ambiguous. The CDR3 has 11 amino acids. Deletions cut 4 bases from V and 7 bases from J, with 8 bases between. CDR1 and CDR2 (germline): SGHTS, YDEGEE. CDR3 DNA sequence: TGTGCCAGCAGCCGGGGTCCTGGCTACACCTTC. It yields the protein CASSRGPGYTF. The entire variable domain, with the rest obtained from reference TRBV5-8 and TRBJ1-2, is as follows: EAGVTQSPTHLIKTRGQQATLRCSPISGHTSVYWYQQALGLGLQFLLWYDEGEERNRGNFPPRFSGRQFPNYSSELNVNALELEDSALYLCASSRGPGYTFGSGTRLTVV.